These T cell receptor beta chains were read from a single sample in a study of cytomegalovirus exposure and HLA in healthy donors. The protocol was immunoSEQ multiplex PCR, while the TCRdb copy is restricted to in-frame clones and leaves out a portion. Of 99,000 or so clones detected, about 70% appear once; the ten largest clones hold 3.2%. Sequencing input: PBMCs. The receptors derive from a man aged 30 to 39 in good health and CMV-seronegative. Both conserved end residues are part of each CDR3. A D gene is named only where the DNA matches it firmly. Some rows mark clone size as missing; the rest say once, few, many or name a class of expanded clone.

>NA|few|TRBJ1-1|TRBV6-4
CASSLRHGEDEAFF
TGTGCCAGCAGTCTCCGGCATGGGGAGGATGAAGCTTTCTTT
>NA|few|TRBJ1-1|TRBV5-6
CASGGGPGTEAFF
TGTGCCAGCGGGGGGGGGCCGGGAACTGAAGCTTTCTTT
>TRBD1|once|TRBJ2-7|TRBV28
CASSLRGTGPYEQYF
TGTGCCAGCAGTTTAAGGGGGACAGGGCCCTACGAGCAGTACTTC
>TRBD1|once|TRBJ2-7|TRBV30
CAWSRGTGLGQQYF
TGTGCCTGGAGTCGAGGGACAGGCCTTGGCCAGCAGTACTTC
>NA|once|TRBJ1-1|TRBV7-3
CASSSYGGTEAFF
TGTGCCAGCAGCTCTTACGGTGGCACTGAAGCTTTCTTT
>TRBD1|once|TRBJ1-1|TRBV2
CASSWGQGARNTEAFF
TGTGCCAGCAGTTGGGGACAGGGGGCAAGAAACACTGAAGCTTTCTTT
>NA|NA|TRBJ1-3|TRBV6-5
CASSYRGNSGNTIYF
TGTGCCAGCAGTTACCGGGGGAATAGTGGAAACACCATATATTTT
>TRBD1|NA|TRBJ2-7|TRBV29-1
CSVGTGGGEQYF
TGCAGCGTGGGGACAGGGGGCGGGGAGCAGTACTTC
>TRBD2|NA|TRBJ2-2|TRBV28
CASSLASSGSGELFF
TGTGCCAGCAGTTTGGCGTCTAGCGGGAGTGGGGAGCTGTTTTTT
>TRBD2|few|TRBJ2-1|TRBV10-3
CAISEGLAGNNEQFF
TGTGCCATCAGTGAGGGGCTAGCGGGGAACAATGAGCAGTTCTTC